This T cell receptor beta chain originates from a study of blood T cell repertoires in COVID-19. Study summary: Sites in the United States, Italy and Spain provided acute and convalescent COVID-19 samples.

V lost 3 bases and J 10 bases, leaving 12 bases between the germline ends. The CDR3 spans 12 residues. Germline V gene lookup returns CDR1 MNHEY and CDR2 SMNVEV (reference sequence). In the source study's methods: By means of reference gene primer amplification, nucleated cell counts were estimated. Assay used: immunoSEQ multiplex PCR; TCRdb lists only in-frame clones, some missing. The DNA was the basis for D and trimming; V, J and clone size are from that table. Among a few hundred thousand clones listed, approximately 90% were seen once. This chain uses TRBV27 with TRBJ1-2; tentative D call: TRBD1 (6 bases). The sequence was obtained from a man between 60 and 75 years old who had recovered from COVID-19. Input material: peripheral blood. The CDR3 region has the DNA TGTGCCAGCAGTTTTGGGGGCCACGACTACACCTTC. It translates to CASSFGGHDYTF.